The sequence of this T cell receptor (beta chain) was determined in a study of T cell clonotyping in hematopoietic cell transplantation. TCRdb's copy holds only in-frame clones and misses some; the assay was immunoSEQ multiplex PCR. The sample carries several thousand clones, approximately 87% recorded once. The J segment lost 2 bases and the V segment lost 5 bases, leaving 9 bases of the junction unmatched. The CDR3 sequence is 16 residues long. CDR1 is LNHDA and CDR2 is SQIVND in the germline V gene (reference sequence). The source is a human patient who had an allogeneic stem cell transplant, so the T cells may come from the graft donor. The donor label of this sample is uncertain. Some clones in this sample may be carry-over from other donors' samples. The chain employs TRBV19 and TRBJ2-3, with 8 bases that match TRBD1. The source was PBMCs, collected 180 days after allogeneic stem cell transplant. CDR3 in DNA: TGTGCCAGTAGTCCCCAGGGACAGGTCCCCACAGATACGCAGTATTTT. As protein: CASSPQGQVPTDTQYF.